The 13 T cell receptor beta chains in this list originate from one sample, sequenced in a study of Ad26.COV2.S vaccination and SARS-CoV-2 variants. Assay: immunoSEQ multiplex PCR; the TCRdb copy retains only in-frame clones and omits some. The sample records hundreds of thousands of clones, around nine tenths being singletons. Stated treatment: approximately 18 received Ad26.COV2.S at low or high dose, single or two shots; five or six received placebo; per-sample allocation not given. After the first vaccine or placebo injection, samples were drawn on day 63. The source material was peripheral blood, sampled in a trial of Ad26.COV2.S vaccine versus placebo. The receptors here all came from a person aged 18-60 years who received the Ad26.COV2.S COVID-19 vaccine or a placebo.

As concerns this clone: At one boundary the junction diverges from the germline segment, which might be a read error. The V call is TRBV10-3, the J call TRBJ2-1; 16 bases fit TRBD2. CDR1 and CDR2 from the germline V gene are ENHRY and SYGVKD. The CDR3 has 19 residues. The CDR3 coding sequence is TGTGCCATCAGGGAGTCGGGACTAGCGGGGGGGCTTAAGGGGAATGAGCAGTTCTTC. It codes for CAIRESGLAGGLKGNEQFF.

Details on this clone: The sample contains more than one DNA sequence encoding this CDR3. This chain links TRBV5-1 with TRBJ1-1; D unresolved. The CDR3 runs to 12 residues. The V and J ends lost 0 bases and 4 bases respectively, with 4 bases between them. Germline loops: CDR1 SGHRS, CDR2 YFSETQ. Here the CDR3 DNA reads TGCGCCAGCAGCTTGGTAGGCACTGAAGCTTTCTTT. Its protein product is CASSLVGTEAFF.

This chain uses TRBV6-5 with TRBJ2-6, with TRBD2 as a possible D gene (5 bases). The CDR3 spans 15 residues. CDR1 is MNHEY and CDR2 is SVGAGI in the germline V gene. The V gene lost 5 bases and the J gene lost 1 base, with 9 bases spanning the gap. CDR3 sequence: CASSTGGSGANVLTF. The DNA for the CDR3 is TGTGCCAGCAGTACTGGCGGGTCTGGGGCCAACGTCCTGACTTTC.

This chain connects TRBV27 to TRBJ1-1; D is unclear. The CDR3 covers 13 residues. Trimming cost V 6 bases and J 7 bases, with 15 bases left between them. Germline V CDR1 and CDR2: MNHEY, SMNVEV (reference sequence). DNA for the CDR3: TGTGCCAGCAGCACACCCGGGCAGCGTGAAGCTTTCTTT. Translating gives CASSTPGQREAFF.

V usage is TRBV6-6 and J usage is TRBJ2-1; 8 nucleotides line up with TRBD1. The trim removed 5 bases at V and 0 bases at J, leaving 6 bases unmatched. This CDR3 has 16 residues. Germline CDR1 MNHNY, CDR2 SVGAGI (reference sequence). As DNA, the CDR3 is TGTGCCAGCAGTGGCTGGGACAGGAGCTCCTACAATGAGCAGTTCTTC. Amino acids: CASSGWDRSSYNEQFF.

The chain couples TRBV28 to TRBJ2-1, with a weak D call TRBD2 (7 bases). The CDR3 contains 14 residues. V gave up 6 bases and J gave up 11 bases, with 20 bases separating them. Germline-derived CDR1 and CDR2 are MDHEN and SYDVKM. CDR3 coding DNA: TGTGCCAGCAGCGAACCTAGGGGGAGGGGAAAGCAGTTCTTC. It is translated as CASSEPRGRGKQFF.

The V and J genes are TRBV19 and TRBJ1-1, with D unresolved. V gave up 7 bases and J gave up 1 base, with 4 bases separating them. There are 11 residues in the CDR3. The germline V gene has CDR1 LNHDA and CDR2 SQIVND (reference sequence). The CDR3 region has the DNA TGTGCCAGTACCCGGAACACTGAAGCTTTCTTT. Translating gives CASTRNTEAFF.

The V call is TRBV2, the J call TRBJ2-7; no clear D. The CDR3 spans 11 residues. V lost 3 bases, J lost 6 bases, and 6 bases lay in between. Per the germline V gene, CDR1 is SNHLY and CDR2 is FYNNEI. Written as DNA, the CDR3 is TGTGCCAGCAGTGAGAGAGGCGAGCAGTACTTC. This sequence encodes CASSERGEQYF.

This chain connects TRBV29-1 to TRBJ1-1; 10 nucleotides align to TRBD1. Per germline, CDR1 SQVTM and CDR2 ANQGSEA. This CDR3 comprises 16 residues. Unmatched junction bases numbered 10, after V lost 6 bases and J lost 0 bases. For the CDR3, the DNA is TGCAGCGTCTCCGGGACAGGGGTGACAATGAACACTGAAGCTTTCTTT. Protein sequence: CSVSGTGVTMNTEAFF. Supplemented by reference TRBV29-1 and TRBJ1-1, the full variable domain reads SAVISQKPSRDICQRGTSLTIQCQVDSQVTMMFWYRQQPGQSLTLIATANQGSEATYESGFVIDKFPISRPNLTFSTLTVSNMSPEDSSIYLCSVSGTGVTMNTEAFFGQGTRLTVV.

This clone appeared once. The V call is TRBV4-1, the J call TRBJ2-1, with a possible D match to TRBD2 (6 bases). Looked up from germline, CDR1 is MGHRA and CDR2 is YSYEKL. This CDR3 is built from 13 residues. V was shortened by 3 bases and J by 15 bases, with 18 bases between the two germline ends. CDR3 region: CASSHAISGRGFF. The CDR3 DNA sequence: TGCGCCAGCAGCCATGCAATTTCCGGGCGGGGGTTCTTC.

This clone was picked up one time. The genes are TRBV5-6 and TRBJ1-1; D unclear. Per the germline V gene, CDR1 is SGHDT and CDR2 is YYEEEE. This CDR3 contains 14 residues. The V end was cut by 0 bases, the J end by 5 bases, with 11 bases between. CDR3 sequence (DNA): TGTGCCAGCAGCTTGGCACGGGTGGGGACTGAAGCTTTCTTT. Translating gives CASSLARVGTEAFF.

The chain is built from TRBV6-2 or TRBV6-3 and TRBJ2-5; perhaps D is TRBD1 or TRBD2 (5 bases each). Germline CDR1 MNHEY, CDR2 SVGEGT. This CDR3 comprises 15 residues. The V end was cut by 6 bases, the J end by 4 bases, with 18 bases between. The CDR3 bases are TGTGCCAGCAGCTTCGGGTGGGGGAATCGAGAGACCCAGTACTTC. Its translation: CASSFGWGNRETQYF.

V is TRBV19 and J is TRBJ2-3; 7 bases line up with TRBD1. This CDR3 contains 17 residues. The germline gives CDR1 LNHDA, CDR2 SQIVND (reference sequence). Trimming cost V 4 bases and J 2 bases; bases outside gene matches: 12. The CDR3 nucleotides read TGTGCCAGTAGTAGGTCCCTCGACAGGGCATTCACAGATACGCAGTATTTT. Protein sequence: CASSRSLDRAFTDTQYF.